A selection of T cell receptor beta chains follows, all from one sample in a study of blood T cells in healthy people across ages. TCRdb reanalysed the 5' RACE reads using MiXCR and keeps one entry per CDR3 protein. The profile shows about 940,000 distinct CDR3 sequences, approximately 49% of them singletons. The specimen was blood. Receptors originate from a man aged 25 to 45 in good health. The CDR3 runs from the conserved cysteine through the conserved F or W. D genes are given only for firm matches. Clone size is not always given. Where it is, it says once, few, many or a class for expanded clones.

CDR3nt	CDR3aa	abundance	j_gene	v_gene	d_gene
TGTGCCAGCAGTTCTCGCGCTGGGAACATGAACACTGAAGCTTTCTTT	CASSSRAGNMNTEAFF	-	TRBJ1-1	TRBV12-3/TRBV12-4	-
TGTGCCACCAGTTTACGGGGAGAGGGCGAGCAGTACTTC	CATSLRGEGEQYF	-	TRBJ2-7	TRBV15	-
TGTGCCAGCTCACCACCACTACAGGTTAACTATGGCTACACCTTC	CASSPPLQVNYGYTF	-	TRBJ1-2	TRBV18	-
TGCGCCAGCAGCCAAGAAGCCCCACAGGCCGGAGGCGGTGAAGCTTTCTTT	CASSQEAPQAGGGEAFF	-	TRBJ1-1	TRBV4-1	-
TGTGCCAGCAGCAACAATCCAACTAATGAAAAACTGTTTTTT	CASSNNPTNEKLFF	-	TRBJ1-4	TRBV12-3/TRBV12-4	-
TGTGCCAGCAGTTTTCAGGTCCCGAACACTGAAGCTTTCTTT	CASSFQVPNTEAFF	few	TRBJ1-1	TRBV12-3/TRBV12-4	-
TGTGCCAGCTCACCCCCCGAACGGGCAGGGCGCGGCTACACCTTC	CASSPPERAGRGYTF	few	TRBJ1-2	TRBV18	-
TGTGCCAGCCAGGGTGCGGGTCTTCAAGAGACCCAGTACTTC	CASQGAGLQETQYF	-	TRBJ2-5	TRBV27	-
TGTGCCAGCAGACCCTCGGGACAGACTAATGAAAAACTGTTTTTT	CASRPSGQTNEKLFF	-	TRBJ1-4	TRBV25-1	TRBD1
TGCGCCAGCAGCGTGGAACAGGGTAGGAGGCAGTACTTC	CASSVEQGRRQYF	-	TRBJ2-7	TRBV5-1	-